This T cell receptor (beta chain) was sequenced in a study of Ad26.COV2.S vaccination and SARS-CoV-2 variants. This CDR3 has 12 residues. From germline, CDR1 is KGHSH and CDR2 LQKENI. V shed 6 bases and J shed 0 bases, with 6 bases lying between them. This clone has only a few counts. Repertoires were generated with immunoSEQ multiplex PCR, while TCRdb's copy carries only in-frame clones and drops some. The sample yields 7,000 or so clones, about 83% seen once. This TCR was recovered from a human donor who had recovered from COVID-19. This sample comprised peripheral blood, obtained after recovery from COVID-19. V and J are TRBV18 and TRBJ2-7; D uncertain. The CDR3 here is CASSSSSYEQYF. The CDR3 DNA is TGTGCCAGCTCTTCAAGCTCCTACGAGCAGTACTTC.